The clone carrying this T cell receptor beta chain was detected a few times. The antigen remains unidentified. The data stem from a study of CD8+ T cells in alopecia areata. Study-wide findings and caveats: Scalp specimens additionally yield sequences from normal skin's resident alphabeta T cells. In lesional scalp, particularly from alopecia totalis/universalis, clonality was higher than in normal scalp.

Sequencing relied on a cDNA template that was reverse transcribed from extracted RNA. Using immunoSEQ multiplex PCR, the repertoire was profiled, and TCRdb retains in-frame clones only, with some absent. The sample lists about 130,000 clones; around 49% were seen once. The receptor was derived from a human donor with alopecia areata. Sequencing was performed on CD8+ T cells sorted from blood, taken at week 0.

The CDR3 is CASRRRGRNSPLHF. CDR3 in DNA: TGTGCCAGCAGGAGAAGGGGGCGCAATTCACCCCTCCACTTT. The gene calls are TRBV27 and TRBJ1-6, with 7 bases aligning to TRBD1. The CDR3 is 14 amino acids. Losses at the gene ends were 6 bases for V and 7 bases for J; bases not matched to a gene: 6. CDR1 and CDR2 from the germline V gene are MNHEY and SMNVEV (reference sequence).